This T cell receptor beta chain was recovered during a study of beta chain features in type 1 diabetes listed by TCRdb under 2018. At the level of the whole study: Patients and healthy donors did not differ in mean age, gender distribution, total cell number or subset yield. Across all samples, fewer than 130 million sorted cells were examined, and cell number per subset correlated strongly with RNA yield. The study compared the TCRB repertoires of sorted circulating CD4+ T cell subsets in recently diagnosed type 1 diabetes patients with those in matched healthy donors. Regulatory and stem cell-like memory subsets were isolated from only 8 patients and roughly 8 healthy donors, whereas naive and central memory subsets came from all 30 or so donors. Broader findings and caveats from the paper: Shorter templates might be favored by PCR, yet because patient and control samples were amplified and corrected together, any such skew would affect both groups equally. At VDJ recombination sites, patients with type 1 diabetes made fewer insertions and deleted more nucleotides, a pattern implying thymic rearrangement abnormalities. Because the HLA sub-analyses included only small numbers of individuals, any influence of HLA type on TCRB rearrangement was left unresolved. Type 1 diabetes patients showed a moderate but significant shortening of TCRB CDR3 length in all four CD4+ subsets. The naive, central memory and regulatory TCRB repertoires appeared to resemble one another more closely among patients than among healthy donors. Because cDNA was sequenced instead of genomic DNA, activated cells with high expression could be over-represented, although the groups did not differ in activation or CD3 levels.

The High Capacity cDNA Reverse Transcription Kit was used to reverse transcribe all of the isolated RNA, meaning that expressed TCRB transcripts were what got sequenced. Deep immunoSEQ sequencing was applied to naive, central memory and regulatory T cell samples, giving an average of about 3.57 million total reads per sample. Sorted cells were lysed in RLT buffer and RNA was extracted with DNase-treated RNeasy Micro or Mini kits, depending on cell number. Each cell subset was processed on its own to prevent cross-contamination, while patient and healthy donor samples were processed together. The immunoSEQ multiplex PCR was used to amplify TCRB sequences from cDNA, generating 87-bp fragments that spanned the CDR3 region. Sequencing of the amplicons was performed on the Illumina HiSeq platform. In the original analysis: PCR bias was computationally corrected using synthetic template baselines, reads within Hamming distance 2 were collapsed, and singletons that could not be merged were discarded. By aligning reads against IMGT, V, D and J genes, CDR3 length, and insertions or deletions at six rearrangement sites were assigned. Within each subset, clonotype counts were normalized to sorted cell number, after which true diversity and Gini coefficients were computed with the tcR R package. Repertoire sharing was quantified using the overlap coefficient calculated on TCRB nucleotide sequences. Out-of-frame TCRB sequences from naive cells were analyzed to stand in for the pre-selection repertoire. Not all clones reach the TCRdb copy of this immuneACCESS table, which keeps in-frame sequences only. Checked studies attribute under half of the gap to unresolved V genes and leave the rest unexplained. V, J and clone size are taken as reported in that table, and D and trimming were inferred from the DNA itself. Counted in this sample were under 250,000 clones; about 14% of them appeared once. Jointly, the top ten make up around 0.03% of the sample.

V was cut back by 1 base and J by 4 bases, leaving a gap of 10 bases between them. Taken from the germline V gene, the CDR1 and CDR2 loops are SGHVS and FQNEAQ. The CDR3 runs 14 amino acids, cysteine and phenylalanine included. This entry keeps only the CDR3 DNA: 42 bases, framed from base 1. To note about this clone: What antigen it recognizes has not been identified. No per-base quality is available; no much larger clone lies one base away.

Each donor gave one peripheral blood draw, averaging roughly 100 mL, which was collected into heparinised tubes. A BD FACSAria II and a panel including CD45RO, CCR7, CD25, CD127, CD95 and CD27 were used to sort naive, central memory, regulatory and stem cell-like memory CD4+ T cells. A purity above 95% was achieved for all sorted populations. PBMCs were isolated immediately by Lymphoprep density gradient centrifugation and stained directly without culture. So that batch effects would be minimized, each experiment stained and sorted samples in pairs, pairing one healthy donor with one patient. Sequencing used naive CD4+ T cells from blood. The sample's cell subset or site label is to be understood as: true naive CD4+ T cells. The chain links TRBV7-8 with TRBJ1-1, with the D gene too uncertain to name. This receptor was obtained from a woman aged 35 to 49 in good health. The nucleotides are TGTGCCAGCAGCTTAGTGGGTGAGGGCACTGAAGCTTTCTTT. Its protein product is CASSLVGEGTEAFF.